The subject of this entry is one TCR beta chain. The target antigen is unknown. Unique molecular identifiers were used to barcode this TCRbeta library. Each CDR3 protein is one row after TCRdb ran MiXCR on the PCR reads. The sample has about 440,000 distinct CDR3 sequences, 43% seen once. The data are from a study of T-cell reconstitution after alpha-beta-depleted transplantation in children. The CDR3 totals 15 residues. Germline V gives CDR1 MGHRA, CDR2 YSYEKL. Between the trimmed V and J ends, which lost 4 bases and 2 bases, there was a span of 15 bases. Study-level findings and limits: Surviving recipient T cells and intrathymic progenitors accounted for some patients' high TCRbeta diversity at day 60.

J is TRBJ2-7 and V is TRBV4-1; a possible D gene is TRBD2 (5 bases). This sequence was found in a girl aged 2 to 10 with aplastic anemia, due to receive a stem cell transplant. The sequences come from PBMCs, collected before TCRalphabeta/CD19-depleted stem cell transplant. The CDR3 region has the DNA TGCGCCAGCAGCCCGAATGAGGGTACAACCTACGAGCAGTACTTC. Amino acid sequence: CASSPNEGTTYEQYF.